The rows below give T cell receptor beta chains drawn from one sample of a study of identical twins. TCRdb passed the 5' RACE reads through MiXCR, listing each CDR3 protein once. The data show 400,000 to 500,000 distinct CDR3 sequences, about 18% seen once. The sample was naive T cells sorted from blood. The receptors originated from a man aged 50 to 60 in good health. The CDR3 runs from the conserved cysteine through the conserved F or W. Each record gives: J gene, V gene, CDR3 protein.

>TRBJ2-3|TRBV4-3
CASSQGGLDRYF
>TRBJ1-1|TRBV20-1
CSARNLRGSTEAFF
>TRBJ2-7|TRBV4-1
CASSQLGTGATWSEQYF
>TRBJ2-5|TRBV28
CASSLARGGKVETQYF
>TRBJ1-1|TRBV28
CASSFQGGRGTEAFF
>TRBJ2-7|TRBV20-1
CSAGLAALYEQYF
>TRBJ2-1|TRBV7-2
CASRSSVLAGANEQFF
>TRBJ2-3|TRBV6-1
CASSEQQGPDTQYF
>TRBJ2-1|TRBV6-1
CASKGLAVPGEQFF
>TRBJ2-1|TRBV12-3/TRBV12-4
CASSYPMLVHGRDEQFF
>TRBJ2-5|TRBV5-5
CASSPTTEETQYF
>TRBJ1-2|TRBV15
CATSRDNQGYGYTF
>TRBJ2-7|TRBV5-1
CASSLWTGVNYEQYF
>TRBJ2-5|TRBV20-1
CSARPRTSGGQETQYF
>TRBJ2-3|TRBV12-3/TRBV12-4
CASSRQDSTDTQYF
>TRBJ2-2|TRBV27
CASSLSLVGGAGELFF
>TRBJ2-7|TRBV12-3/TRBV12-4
CASSLFAGVDEQYF
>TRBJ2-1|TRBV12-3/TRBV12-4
CASSPYREINEQFF
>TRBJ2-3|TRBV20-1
CSARAASGVRTDTQYF
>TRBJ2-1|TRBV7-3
CASSTHRGNEQFF
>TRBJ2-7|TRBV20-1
CSAYSGQGARYEQYF
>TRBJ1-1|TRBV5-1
CASSLGGSGRSEAFF
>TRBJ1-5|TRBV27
CASSTRQGRQPQHF
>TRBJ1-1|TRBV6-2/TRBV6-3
CASSQYSSGMAEAFF
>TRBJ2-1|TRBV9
CASSVDGGGYNEQFF
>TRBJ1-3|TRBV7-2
CASSLWRSGNTIYF